The TCR beta chain described here comes from a study of shared clonotypes between healthy human individuals. Study-level results: Larger richness was generally estimated for naive than memory subsets.

Some clones are missing from TCRdb's copy, which holds only in-frame ones; the method was immunoSEQ multiplex PCR. Found here are millions of clones, approximately 95% of them singletons; the top ten hold 0.1% to 0.15%. As regards this clone: Its specificity is not known.

The donors were all Caucasian adults (living in Nashville, Tennessee). In the CD4+ fraction, cells were divided into CD45RA+ naive and CD45RA-negative memory subsets. Sample: naive CD4+ T cells sorted from blood. Described subset: CD45RA+ positively selected. The receptor was derived from a man aged 18 to 29 in good health.

The CDR3 loop is CASSLNGGDREKLFF. The CDR3 DNA follows: TGCGCCAGCAGCTTGAATGGGGGGGATCGTGAAAAACTGTTTTTT. V usage is TRBV5-1 and J usage is TRBJ1-4; tentatively, D is TRBD1 (5 bases). V shed 1 base and J shed 7 bases, with 14 bases lying between them. Per the germline V gene, CDR1 is SGHRS and CDR2 is YFSETQ. This CDR3 spans 15 amino acids.